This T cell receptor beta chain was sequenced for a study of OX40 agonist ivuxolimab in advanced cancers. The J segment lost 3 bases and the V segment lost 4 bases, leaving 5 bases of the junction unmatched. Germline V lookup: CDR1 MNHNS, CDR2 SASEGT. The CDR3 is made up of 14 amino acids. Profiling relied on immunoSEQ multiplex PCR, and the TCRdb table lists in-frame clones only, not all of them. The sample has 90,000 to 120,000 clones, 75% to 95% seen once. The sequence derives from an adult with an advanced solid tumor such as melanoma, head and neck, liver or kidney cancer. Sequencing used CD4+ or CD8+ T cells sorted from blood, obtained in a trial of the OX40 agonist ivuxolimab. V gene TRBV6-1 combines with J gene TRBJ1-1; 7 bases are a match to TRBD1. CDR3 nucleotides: TGTGCCAGCAGTGCCCGACAGGGAGACACTGAAGCTTTCTTT. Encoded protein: CASSARQGDTEAFF.